A single sample gave rise to the 25 T cell receptor beta chains below, sequenced in a study of blood T cell repertoires in COVID-19. The repertoire was sequenced with immunoSEQ multiplex PCR; TCRdb's copy has only in-frame clones and lacks some. The sample holds fewer than 45,000 clones; about 82% are singletons and the top ten take approximately 15%. Source material: peripheral blood. The origin of the receptors is a human donor in a cohort sampled during active COVID-19.

This rearrangement joins TRBV5-5 to TRBJ1-2; TRBD1 is a possible D gene (5 bases). Between the trimmed V and J ends, which lost 1 base and 7 bases, there was a span of 20 bases. This CDR3 region has 16 residues. Germline V lookup: CDR1 SGHKS, CDR2 YYEKEE (reference sequence). In DNA form, the CDR3 reads TGTGCCAGCAGCTTGAGGGGCAGTGCGTGGTCTGCTGGCTACACCTTC. This gives the protein CASSLRGSAWSAGYTF.

V and J are TRBV9 and TRBJ2-2, with 7 bases matching TRBD1. Germline V gives CDR1 SGDLS, CDR2 YYNGEE. This CDR3 region has 16 residues. The trim removed 0 bases at V and 6 bases at J, leaving 8 bases unmatched. The CDR3: CASSVVETGYPGELFF. The CDR3 coding sequence is TGTGCCAGCAGCGTAGTAGAGACAGGGTACCCCGGGGAGCTGTTTTTT.

A few counts support this clone. This chain's CDR3 is CASSYSSISTDTQYF. DNA for the CDR3: TGTGCCAGCAGTTATAGCTCCATCAGCACAGATACGCAGTATTTT. The rearrangement uses TRBV6-5 and TRBJ2-3; no reliable D call. Germline V CDR1 and CDR2: MNHEY, SVGAGI. The ends were cut back, 3 bases at V and 0 bases at J, with 10 bases in the middle. The CDR3 is 15 residues long.

This chain joins TRBV6-5 and TRBJ1-1; D is uncertain. CDR3 length: 13 residues. Germline-derived CDR1 and CDR2 are MNHEY and SVGAGI. Trimming stripped 6 bases from V and 1 base from J, with 9 bases between. CDR3 coding DNA: TGTGCCAGCAGGACTACACGGAACACTGAAGCTTTCTTT. Amino acids: CASRTTRNTEAFF.

The genes are TRBV2 and TRBJ2-3; 10 bases fit TRBD1. Per germline, CDR1 SNHLY and CDR2 FYNNEI. V shed 3 bases and J 2 bases; nucleotides not matched to a gene: 2. This CDR3 has 15 residues. The CDR3 DNA reads TGTGCCAGCAGTGAGACAGGGGGCCCCACAGATACGCAGTATTTT. It translates to CASSETGGPTDTQYF.

The chain recombines TRBV24-1 with TRBJ2-1; D is unresolved. Germline V lookup: CDR1 KGHDR, CDR2 SFDVKD. Trimming took off 4 bases at V and 9 bases at J, with 24 bases between the two ends. The CDR3 totals 17 residues. The CDR3 DNA reads as TGTGCCACCAGTGAATCAGGTAAAGAGTCCAAACTGGGTGAGCAGTTCTTC. Residues: CATSESGKESKLGEQFF.

The V gene is TRBV7-2, the J gene TRBJ2-3, with TRBD2 matching over 11 bases. Trimming cost V 1 base and J 6 bases; bases outside gene matches: 6. Germline-derived CDR1 and CDR2 are SGHTA and FQGNSA. CDR3 length: 16 amino acids. This CDR3 is CASSLEGLAGMDTQYF. The CDR3 region has the DNA TGTGCCAGCAGCTTAGAAGGACTAGCGGGCATGGATACGCAGTATTTT.

The chain combines TRBV4-1 with TRBJ1-4, with D uncertain. The CDR3 runs 13 residues. CDR1 and CDR2 from the germline V gene are MGHRA and YSYEKL. V was shortened by 4 bases and J by 10 bases, with 13 bases between the two germline ends. CDR3 region: CASSPEVVGKLFF. CDR3 sequence (DNA): TGCGCCAGCAGCCCCGAGGTGGTTGGAAAACTGTTTTTT.

The rearrangement joins TRBV12-3 or TRBV12-4 to TRBJ1-3, with D uncertain. The V end was cut by 1 base, the J end by 4 bases, with 5 bases between. The CDR3 extends over 13 amino acids. The CDR3 is CASSLGGGNTIYF. In nucleotides, the CDR3 is TGTGCCAGCAGTTTAGGCGGGGGAAACACCATATATTTT.

The rearrangement uses TRBV3-1 (or the pseudogene TRBV3-2) and TRBJ1-2; TRBD1 is a possible D gene (5 bases). Trimming cost V 2 bases and J 4 bases, with 17 bases left between them. The germline V gene has CDR1 LGHDT and CDR2 YNNKEL (reference sequence). The CDR3 consists of 16 residues. In nucleotides, the CDR3 is TGTGCCAGCAGCCAAACTACTGGACATTTCAGCTATGGCTACACCTTC. Protein sequence: CASSQTTGHFSYGYTF.

The chain carries TRBV14 and TRBJ2-4; perhaps TRBD1 as D (5 bases). With 4 bases removed from V and 7 bases from J, the gap between germline ends came to 17 bases. The CDR3 length is 15 residues. Germline CDR1 reads SGHDN; CDR2 reads FVKESK. The CDR3 loop reads CASSRQTRRGNIQYF. The CDR3 region has the DNA TGTGCCAGCAGCCGACAGACGAGGAGAGGTAACATTCAGTACTTC.

The V gene is TRBV7-2, the J gene TRBJ2-7, with 7 nucleotides matching TRBD1. The CDR3 runs 14 residues. Germline CDR1 SGHTA, CDR2 FQGNSA. V lost 5 bases to trimming and J lost 5 bases; unmatched junction nucleotides: 9. CDR3 protein: CASSPATGRHEQYF. CDR3 nucleotides: TGTGCCAGCAGCCCCGCGACAGGGCGGCACGAGCAGTACTTC.

The chain uses TRBV5-4 and TRBJ2-7; D may be TRBD2 (5 bases). Trimming shortened V by 2 bases and J by 0 bases, and 12 bases separated the two germline ends. Germline V lookup: CDR1 SGHNT, CDR2 YYREEE (reference sequence). The CDR3 extends over 15 amino acids. CDR3 loop: CASSLLERSSYEQYF. The CDR3 DNA sequence: TGTGCCAGCAGCTTACTAGAGAGGAGCTCCTACGAGCAGTACTTC.

J is TRBJ1-5 and V is TRBV19, with TRBD1 as a possible D gene (6 bases). The CDR3 runs to 15 residues. Germline V lookup: CDR1 LNHDA, CDR2 SQIVND (reference sequence). V was trimmed by 6 bases and J by 5 bases, leaving 17 bases between them. CDR3 amino acids: CASRPGHGNDQPQHF. DNA of the CDR3: TGTGCCAGTAGACCGGGACACGGTAACGATCAGCCCCAGCATTTT. The whole variable domain, remainder taken from reference TRBV19 and TRBJ1-5, is DGGITQSPKYLFRKEGQNVTLSCEQNLNHDAMYWYRQDPGQGLRLIYYSQIVNDFQKGDIAEGYSVSREKKESFPLTVTSAQKNPTAFYLCASRPGHGNDQPQHFGDGTRLSIL.

The J gene is TRBJ1-4, the V gene TRBV7-9; D ambiguous. The CDR3 covers 14 residues. Germline V lookup: CDR1 SEHNR, CDR2 FQNEAQ (reference sequence). Trimming shortened V by 7 bases and J by 5 bases, and 14 bases separated the two germline ends. CDR3 DNA: TGTGCCAGCACTAAGACTATGGGGAATGAAAAACTGTTTTTT. Encoded protein: CASTKTMGNEKLFF.

The rearrangement joins TRBV6-6 to TRBJ1-2; D might be TRBD1 (5 bases). CDR1 and CDR2 from the germline V gene are MNHNY and SVGAGI (reference sequence). The CDR3 has 15 residues. V dropped 5 bases and J dropped 4 bases, with 17 bases sitting between them. CDR3 sequence (DNA): TGTGCCAGCAGTCAGACAGAAAGTGTGGGCTATGGCTACACCTTC. Protein product: CASSQTESVGYGYTF.

This chain connects TRBV3-1 (or the pseudogene TRBV3-2) to TRBJ1-6; weak D call: TRBD1 (5 bases). Between the trimmed V and J ends, which lost 4 bases and 7 bases, there was a span of 8 bases. The CDR3 has 13 amino acids. CDR1 is LGHDT and CDR2 is YNNKEL in the germline V gene (reference sequence). The CDR3: CASSRQTNSPLHF. As DNA, the CDR3 is TGTGCCAGCAGCCGACAGACAAATTCACCCCTCCACTTT.

The chain couples TRBV7-2 to TRBJ2-5, with 12 bases fitting TRBD2. V was pared by 3 bases and J by 5 bases, with 1 base of the junction left unmatched. From germline, CDR1 is SGHTA and CDR2 FQGNSA. The CDR3 consists of 14 residues. The CDR3: CASSFLAGGETQYF. The CDR3 DNA is TGTGCCAGCAGCTTCCTAGCGGGGGGGGAGACCCAGTACTTC.

The J gene is TRBJ1-2, the V gene TRBV14; possibly TRBD1 for D (6 bases). The CDR3 is 15 amino acids. V was clipped by 1 base and J by 7 bases, with 16 bases between them. The germline gives CDR1 SGHDN, CDR2 FVKESK. DNA for the CDR3: TGTGCCAGCAGCCAAGTCGGGGGGCGTCGGGGTGGCTACACCTTC. Encoded protein: CASSQVGGRRGGYTF.

This clone came up a few times. V gene TRBV14 combines with J gene TRBJ1-1; D uncertain. The CDR3 has 15 residues. Looked up from germline, CDR1 is SGHDN and CDR2 is FVKESK. V lost 4 bases and J lost 0, with 12 bases in between. The CDR3 loop is CASSRMTGMNTEAFF. The CDR3 DNA reads TGTGCCAGCAGCCGAATGACTGGTATGAACACTGAAGCTTTCTTT.

The chain links TRBV6-5 to TRBJ1-2; TRBD1 matches 11 bases. Per germline, CDR1 MNHEY and CDR2 SVGAGI. V gave up 7 bases and J gave up 7 bases; unmatched junction bases: 5. The CDR3 contains 13 residues. CDR3 amino acids: CASKAGTGGGYTF. DNA for the CDR3: TGTGCCAGCAAGGCCGGGACAGGGGGTGGCTACACCTTC.

As concerns this clone: The same CDR3 also results from other DNA sequences found in this sample. The V call is TRBV7-9, the J call TRBJ1-2, with TRBD1 identical over 9 bases. Germline loops: CDR1 SEHNR, CDR2 FQNEAQ (reference sequence). The CDR3 loop spans 13 amino acids. Trimming at V came to 5 bases and at J to 7 bases, leaving 5 bases not matched to a gene. This CDR3 reads CASSRDREGGYTF. CDR3 coding DNA: TGTGCCAGCAGCCGGGACAGGGAAGGTGGCTACACCTTC.

This chain uses TRBV6-5 with TRBJ2-1; 8 bases are a match to TRBD2. Germline CDR1 MNHEY, CDR2 SVGAGI. This CDR3 has 15 residues. V gave up 0 bases and J gave up 4 bases; unmatched junction bases: 2. The DNA for the CDR3 is TGTGCCAGCAGTTACTCACTAGCGGCGTACAATGAGCAGTTCTTC. Protein: CASSYSLAAYNEQFF.

V and J are TRBV4-3 and TRBJ1-6; D remains unclear. The CDR3 is 18 residues long. Per germline, CDR1 LGHNA and CDR2 YSLEER. Trimming cost V 0 bases and J 1 base, with 13 bases left between them. CDR3: CASSQDLAGISYNSPLHF. In DNA form, the CDR3 reads TGCGCCAGCAGCCAAGATCTAGCAGGAATTTCCTATAATTCACCCCTCCACTTT.

This rearrangement joins TRBV27 to TRBJ1-2; D unclear. The CDR3 consists of 16 residues. V was pared by 1 base and J by 3 bases, with 15 bases between. Germline V gene data show CDR1 as MNHEY and CDR2 as SMNVEV (reference sequence). The CDR3 spells CASSLWADRNYYGYTF. CDR3 nucleotides: TGTGCCAGCAGTTTATGGGCAGACCGGAATTACTATGGCTACACCTTC.